This record looks at one T cell receptor beta chain sequence and its context. Its antigen is not known. Measured with immunoSEQ multiplex PCR; TCRdb has only the in-frame clones, and not every one. The sample includes some 37,000 clones, around 90% of them seen just once. The sample is drawn from a study of T cells in localized non-small cell lung cancer. Study-wide findings and caveats: Those with higher blood T cell density had longer overall survival. Adjacent lung was found to contain a median approximately 50 of the top 100 tumor clones. Heterogeneity cannot be ruled out, as sequencing used one tumor region only. Uninvolved adjacent lung showed peak T cell clonality, exceeding tumor.

The CDR3 has 12 residues. V was shortened by 3 bases and J by 0 bases, with 5 bases between the two germline ends. The germline V gene has CDR1 SQVTM and CDR2 ANQGSEA. The sequence was collected from a man aged 18-49 years with stage I lung adenocarcinoma. The sequencing used peripheral blood, collected before any cancer treatment. The J gene is TRBJ1-1, the V gene TRBV29-1; unclear D gene. The CDR3 coding sequence is TGCAGCGTTGATCAGATGAACACTGAAGCTTTCTTT. Protein product: CSVDQMNTEAFF.